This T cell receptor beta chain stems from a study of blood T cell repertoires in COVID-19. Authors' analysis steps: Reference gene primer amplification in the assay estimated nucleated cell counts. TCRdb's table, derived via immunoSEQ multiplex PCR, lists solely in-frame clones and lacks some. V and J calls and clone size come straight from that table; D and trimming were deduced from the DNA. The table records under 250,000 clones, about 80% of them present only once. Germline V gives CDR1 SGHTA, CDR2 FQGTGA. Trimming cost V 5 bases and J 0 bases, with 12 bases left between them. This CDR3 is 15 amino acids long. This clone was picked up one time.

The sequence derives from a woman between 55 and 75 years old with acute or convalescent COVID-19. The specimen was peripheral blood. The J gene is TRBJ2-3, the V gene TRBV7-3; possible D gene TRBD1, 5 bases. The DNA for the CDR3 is TGTGCCAGCAGCCTAAGGGGCAGTAGCACAGATACGCAGTATTTT. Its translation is CASSLRGSSTDTQYF.